A selection of T cell receptor beta chains follows, all from one sample in a study of blood T cell repertoires in COVID-19. Sequencing was performed with immunoSEQ multiplex PCR; in TCRdb, only in-frame clones are kept and a portion is missing. Altogether roughly 56,000 clones are present, approximately 92% being singletons, with the ten largest covering roughly 4.5%. The sequenced material came from peripheral blood. These receptors were collected from a man between 50 and 59 years old with active COVID-19. Each CDR3 is given with its conserved first and last residue. A D gene is named only where the DNA matches it firmly. The listing skips clone size in some rows; elsewhere it reads once, few, many or a size class.

abundance	v_gene	j_gene	d_gene	CDR3aa	CDR3nt
NA	TRBV28	TRBJ2-7	NA	CADAWTDHYEQYF	TGTGCCGACGCGTGGACAGATCACTACGAGCAGTACTTC
once	TRBV7-2	TRBJ1-4	NA	CASSLGRREKLFF	TGTGCCAGCAGCTTAGGGAGGAGAGAAAAACTGTTTTTT
NA	TRBV3-1/TRBV3-2	TRBJ1-4	NA	CASSQATRINEKLFF	TGTGCCAGCAGCCAAGCGACAAGGATTAATGAAAAACTGTTTTTT
NA	TRBV29-1	TRBJ2-1	NA	CSSREGRAEQFF	TGCAGCTCCCGAGAGGGAAGGGCTGAGCAGTTCTTC
NA	TRBV6-2/TRBV6-3	TRBJ1-1	NA	CASSYSTRLEAFF	TGTGCCAGCAGTTACTCGACACGGCTTGAAGCTTTCTTT
NA	TRBV30	TRBJ1-5	NA	CAWSPPGNQPQHF	TGTGCCTGGAGTCCCCCAGGGAATCAGCCCCAGCATTTT
once	TRBV6-6	TRBJ1-2	NA	CASSYGASNYGYTF	TGTGCCAGCAGTTACGGGGCTTCAAACTATGGCTACACCTTC
NA	TRBV6-5	TRBJ1-5	NA	CASSTLVGNQPQHF	TGTGCCAGCAGTACCCTAGTCGGCAATCAGCCCCAGCATTTT
NA	TRBV28	TRBJ1-5	NA	CASSNRGAQHF	TGTGCCAGCAGTAACCGGGGGGCCCAGCATTTT
NA	TRBV25-1	TRBJ1-2	NA	CASSLDGIHFPTF	TGTGCCAGCAGCCTCGACGGGATCCATTTTCCCACCTTC
NA	TRBV28	TRBJ1-1	NA	CASFIPGQAWTEAFF	TGTGCCAGCTTCATCCCGGGACAAGCTTGGACTGAAGCTTTCTTT
once	TRBV6-1	TRBJ1-1	NA	CASSEVSTEAFF	TGTGCCAGCAGTGAAGTCTCCACTGAAGCTTTCTTT
NA	TRBV3-1/TRBV3-2	TRBJ2-2	TRBD2	CASSLIRGVGELFF	TGTGCCAGCAGCCTCATACGGGGGGTCGGGGAGCTGTTTTTT
NA	TRBV5-3	TRBJ1-3	NA	CARSFNPQSVSGNTIYF	TGTGCCAGAAGCTTTAATCCTCAATCAGTCTCTGGAAACACCATATATTTT
NA	TRBV2	TRBJ1-1	NA	CASREGGGSTEAFF	TGTGCCAGCAGGGAAGGGGGGGGGAGCACTGAAGCTTTCTTT
NA	TRBV11-2	TRBJ2-7	NA	CASSLDYSLVEQYF	TGTGCCAGCAGCTTAGATTACAGCCTCGTCGAGCAGTACTTC
NA	TRBV10-3	TRBJ2-1	TRBD1	CAISEGTGGGYEQFF	TGTGCCATCAGTGAGGGGACAGGGGGCGGCTATGAGCAGTTCTTC
NA	TRBV18	TRBJ1-2	TRBD1	CASSPGTDYGYTF	TGTGCCAGCTCCCCTGGGACAGACTATGGCTACACCTTC
NA	TRBV4-2	TRBJ1-1	NA	CASSQEVRWGRQNTEAFF	TGTGCCAGCAGCCAAGAGGTGAGGTGGGGCCGGCAGAACACTGAAGCTTTCTTT
NA	TRBV18	TRBJ1-2	NA	CASSPDSLYGYTF	TGTGCCAGCTCACCCGACAGCCTCTATGGCTACACCTTC
few	TRBV7-9	TRBJ1-2	TRBD1	CASSLSRGDYGYTF	TGTGCCAGCAGCTTATCCAGGGGGGACTATGGCTACACCTTC
NA	TRBV6-5	TRBJ2-2	TRBD1	CASTPGQGSPGELFF	TGTGCCAGCACCCCGGGACAGGGCAGTCCCGGGGAGCTGTTTTTT
NA	TRBV3-1/TRBV3-2	TRBJ2-3	NA	CASSTTDTQYF	TGTGCCAGCAGTACTACAGATACGCAGTATTTT
NA	TRBV2	TRBJ2-7	NA	CASSDLAGSHLGEQYF	TGTGCCAGCAGTGACCTGGCAGGGTCCCACTTGGGCGAGCAGTACTTC
NA	TRBV19	TRBJ2-7	TRBD2	CASSFAGVPYEQYF	TGTGCCAGTAGTTTTGCGGGGGTCCCCTACGAGCAGTACTTC
NA	TRBV12-5	TRBJ2-3	TRBD2	CASGLGLAGGADTQYF	TGTGCTAGTGGTTTGGGACTAGCGGGAGGGGCAGATACGCAGTATTTT